This TCR beta chain was sequenced in a study of blood T cells in healthy people across ages. Study as a whole: For every two T cells, template switching captured about one barcoded beta molecule. Study-level findings and limits: Roughly linearly, TCR beta diversity per million T cells fell as age increased.

Researchers collected ten milliliters of peripheral blood from every single donor. This clonotype was found many times. Its specificity is not known. Germline values: CDR1 MDHEN, CDR2 SYDVKM. This CDR3 spans 13 amino acids. V dropped 2 bases and J dropped 6 bases, with 7 bases sitting between them. Primed by a sample-barcoded 5' primer and a J-beta primer mix, a second PCR proceeded for about 7 to 11 cycles. Through a template-switch adaptor with 12 random nucleotides, each cDNA molecule received a tag. TCRdb re-called the 5' RACE reads with MiXCR, one entry per CDR3 protein. The sample has around 1,700,000 distinct CDR3 sequences, about 30% seen once; the top ten hold around 7.7%.

This rearrangement joins TRBV28 to TRBJ2-2; D remains unclear. This TCR was sampled from a woman aged 25 to 39 in good health. Sequencing was carried out using blood. The CDR3 reads CASSLRLSGELFF. The CDR3 bases are TGTGCCAGCAGTTTAAGGTTATCCGGGGAGCTGTTTTTT.